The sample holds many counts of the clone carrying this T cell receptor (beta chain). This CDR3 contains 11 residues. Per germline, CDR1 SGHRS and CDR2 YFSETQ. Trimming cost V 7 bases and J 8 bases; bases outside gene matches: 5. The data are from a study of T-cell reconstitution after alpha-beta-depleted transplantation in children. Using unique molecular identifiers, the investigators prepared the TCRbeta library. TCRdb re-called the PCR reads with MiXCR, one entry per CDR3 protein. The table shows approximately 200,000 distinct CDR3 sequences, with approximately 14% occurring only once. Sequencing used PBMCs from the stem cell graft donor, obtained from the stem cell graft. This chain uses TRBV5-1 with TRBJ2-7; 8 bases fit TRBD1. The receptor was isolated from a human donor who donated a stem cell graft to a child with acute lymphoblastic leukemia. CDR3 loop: CASGQGYKQYF. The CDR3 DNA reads TGCGCCAGCGGACAGGGATACAAGCAGTACTTC. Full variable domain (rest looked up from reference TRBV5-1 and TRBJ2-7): KAGVTQTPRYLIKTRGQQVTLSCSPISGHRSVSWYQQTPGQGLQFLFEYFSETQRNKGNFPGRFSGRQFSNSRSEMNVSTLELGDSALYLCASGQGYKQYFGPGTRLTVT.